A selection of T cell receptor beta chains follows, all from one sample in a study of patients and donors after allogeneic stem cell transplantation. MiXCR, run by TCRdb on the RT-PCR reads, gives a single entry per CDR3 protein. The sample includes hundreds of thousands of distinct CDR3 sequences, roughly 17% seen only once; the top ten take 6.5% to 7.5%. The source material was blood, either unsorted or a sorted T cell fraction (not recorded which). All receptors come from a human donor who was either an allogeneic HSCT recipient or a stem cell or donor lymphocyte infusion donor (not recorded which). It is not recorded whose cells these are; they may come from a transplant donor. CDR3s leave out the opening cysteine and the closing phenylalanine or tryptophan. The D gene is left open where the match is weak.

>TRBV7-8|-
ASSPLLRRGNTIY
>TRBV30|TRBD2
AWSVLLRKRGGPGELF
>TRBV19|TRBD1
ASSPPGQVNGYT
>TRBV2|-
ASSENRARGPGELF
>TRBV20-1|TRBD2
SGTSGLRDTQY
>TRBV12-3/TRBV12-4|-
ASKKRAGLTSYEQY
>TRBV5-1|TRBD1
ASSLAGQGVVEAF
>TRBV5-1|TRBD1
ASSSTTGGVRETQY
>TRBV30|-
AGSVGGTDTQY
>TRBV7-2|-
ASSSRSGSNEQF
>TRBV6-1|-
ASSEGTWGSQPQH
>TRBV6-2/TRBV6-3|-
ASSRGRRSNQPQH
>TRBV12-3/TRBV12-4|-
ASRRQGRPGELF